A selection of T cell receptor beta chains follows, all from one sample in a study of T cells expressing NK-cell markers. Using the 5' RACE reads, TCRdb records one entry per CDR3 protein without DNA. Its table records 550,000 to 600,000 distinct CDR3 sequences. Sequenced: blood T cells: a sorted CD56 or NKG2C T cell subset, CD4+ or CD8+ T cells, or bulk PBMC T cells (not recorded which). These receptors all stem from a man younger than 30 in good health. Each CDR3 is given with its conserved first and last residue.

>TRBJ2-1|TRBV7-7
CASSPGQGANEQFF
>TRBJ1-6|TRBV9
CASSGDSNNSPLHF
>TRBJ2-1|TRBV27
CASLGLPWGEQFF
>TRBJ2-3|TRBV24-1
CATSDGARTGLYF
>TRBJ2-7|TRBV27
CASSLTGHPYEQYF
>TRBJ2-3|TRBV11-2
CASSRTEGGPLFTDTQYF
>TRBJ1-2|TRBV12-3/TRBV12-4
CASSLRPRTNGYTF
>TRBJ2-1|TRBV10-3
CAISEPTGGRYNEQFF
>TRBJ2-2|TRBV6-1
CAVGVAVPGELFF
>TRBJ1-5|TRBV20-1
CSASRRAGQPQHF
>TRBJ2-7|TRBV11-2
CASSLDIAAGGRVGEQYF
>TRBJ2-3|TRBV20-1
CSAGHNTGSSTDTQYF
>TRBJ2-3|TRBV12-3/TRBV12-4
CASRANWSSGQYF
>TRBJ2-1|TRBV20-1
CSAREAHEQFF
>TRBJ2-7|TRBV9
CASSAGRESGEQYF
>TRBJ2-2|TRBV12-3/TRBV12-4
CASSRDRGLPTGELFF
>TRBJ2-1|TRBV14
CASSRWDGHSYNEQFF
>TRBJ2-2|TRBV7-9
CASSTTPTGETGELFF
>TRBJ2-1|TRBV12-3/TRBV12-4
CASSSRGTNNEQFF
>TRBJ2-3|TRBV5-1
CASSWGQSTPSTDTQYF
>TRBJ2-1|TRBV7-7
CASSLGGSGNEQFF
>TRBJ2-1|TRBV20-1
CSASRDRGRAEQFF
>TRBJ2-5|TRBV3-1
CASGGGSETQYF
>TRBJ1-1|TRBV5-4
CASSFIGDEAFF
>TRBJ2-7|TRBV6-5
CASSYTFGGRVAYEQYF